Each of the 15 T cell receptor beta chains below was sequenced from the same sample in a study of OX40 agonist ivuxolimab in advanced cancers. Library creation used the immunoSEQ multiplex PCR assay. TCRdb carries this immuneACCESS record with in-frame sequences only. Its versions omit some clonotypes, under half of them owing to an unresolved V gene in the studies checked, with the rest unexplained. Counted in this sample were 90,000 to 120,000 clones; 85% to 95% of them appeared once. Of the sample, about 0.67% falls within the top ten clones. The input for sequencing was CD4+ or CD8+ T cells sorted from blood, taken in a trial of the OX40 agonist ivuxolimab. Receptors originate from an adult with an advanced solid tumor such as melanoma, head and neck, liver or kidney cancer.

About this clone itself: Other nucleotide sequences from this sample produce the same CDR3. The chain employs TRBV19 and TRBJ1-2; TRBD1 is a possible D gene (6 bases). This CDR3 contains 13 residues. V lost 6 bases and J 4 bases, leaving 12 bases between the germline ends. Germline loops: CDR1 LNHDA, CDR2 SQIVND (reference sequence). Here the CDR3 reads CASRGQGPYGYTF. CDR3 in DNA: TGTGCCAGTAGGGGACAAGGCCCCTATGGCTACACCTTC.

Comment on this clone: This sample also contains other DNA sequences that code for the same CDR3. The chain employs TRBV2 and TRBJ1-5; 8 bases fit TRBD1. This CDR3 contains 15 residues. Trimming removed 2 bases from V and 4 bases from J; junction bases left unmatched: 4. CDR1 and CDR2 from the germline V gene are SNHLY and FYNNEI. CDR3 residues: CASSELGQGNQPQHF. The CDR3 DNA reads TGTGCCAGCAGTGAACTAGGACAGGGTAATCAGCCCCAGCATTTT.

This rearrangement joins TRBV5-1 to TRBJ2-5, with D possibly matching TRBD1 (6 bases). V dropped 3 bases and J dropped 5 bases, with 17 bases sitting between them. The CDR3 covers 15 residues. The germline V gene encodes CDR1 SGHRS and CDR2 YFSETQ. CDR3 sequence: CASSSSQGQGETQYF. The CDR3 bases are TGCGCCAGCAGCTCTTCGCAGGGGCAGGGGGAGACCCAGTACTTC. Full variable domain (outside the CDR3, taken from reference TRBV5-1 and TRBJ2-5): KAGVTQTPRYLIKTRGQQVTLSCSPISGHRSVSWYQQTPGQGLQFLFEYFSETQRNKGNFPGRFSGRQFSNSRSEMNVSTLELGDSALYLCASSSSQGQGETQYFGPGTRLLVL.

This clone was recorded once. CDR3 DNA: TGTGCCAGCACCCCTAGCGGGACCTCCTACAATGAGCAGTTCTTC. This gives the protein CASTPSGTSYNEQFF. The V and J genes are TRBV6-1 and TRBJ2-1; 9 nucleotides line up with TRBD2. After removal of 7 bases from V and 0 bases from J, the junction contained 4 bases not matched to a gene. This CDR3 has 15 amino acids. Per germline, CDR1 MNHNS and CDR2 SASEGT.

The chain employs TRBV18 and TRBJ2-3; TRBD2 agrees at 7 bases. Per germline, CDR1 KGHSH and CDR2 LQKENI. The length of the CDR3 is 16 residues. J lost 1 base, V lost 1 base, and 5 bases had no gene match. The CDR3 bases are TGTGCCAGCTCACCACTGCAGGGAGGGGGCACAGATACGCAGTATTTT. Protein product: CASSPLQGGGTDTQYF.

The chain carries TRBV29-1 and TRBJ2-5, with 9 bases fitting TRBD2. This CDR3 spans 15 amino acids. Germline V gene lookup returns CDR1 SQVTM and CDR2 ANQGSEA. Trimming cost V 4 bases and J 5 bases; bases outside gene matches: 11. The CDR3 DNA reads TGCAGCGTTGTACTGGCGGGGGGGCCTGGGGAGACCCAGTACTTC. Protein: CSVVLAGGPGETQYF.

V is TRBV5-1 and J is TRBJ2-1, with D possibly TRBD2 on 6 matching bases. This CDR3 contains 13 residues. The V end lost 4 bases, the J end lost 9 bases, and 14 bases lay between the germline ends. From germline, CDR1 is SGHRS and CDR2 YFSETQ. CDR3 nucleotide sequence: TGCGCCAGCAGCGCGGCCACAGCGGGTGAGCAGTTCTTC. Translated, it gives CASSAATAGEQFF.

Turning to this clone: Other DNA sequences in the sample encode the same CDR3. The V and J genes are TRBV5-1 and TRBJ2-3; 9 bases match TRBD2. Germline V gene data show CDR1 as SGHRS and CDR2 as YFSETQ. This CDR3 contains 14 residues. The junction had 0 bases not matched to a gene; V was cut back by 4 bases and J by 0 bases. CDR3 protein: CASSLAGSTDTQYF. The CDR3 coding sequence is TGCGCCAGCAGCCTAGCGGGAAGCACAGATACGCAGTATTTT.

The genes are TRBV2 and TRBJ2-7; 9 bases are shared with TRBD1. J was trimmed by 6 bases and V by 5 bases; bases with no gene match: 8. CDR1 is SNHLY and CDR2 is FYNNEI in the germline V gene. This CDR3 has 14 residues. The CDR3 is CASSPGTGIREQYF. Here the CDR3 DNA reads TGTGCCAGCAGTCCCGGGACAGGGATTCGCGAGCAGTACTTC.

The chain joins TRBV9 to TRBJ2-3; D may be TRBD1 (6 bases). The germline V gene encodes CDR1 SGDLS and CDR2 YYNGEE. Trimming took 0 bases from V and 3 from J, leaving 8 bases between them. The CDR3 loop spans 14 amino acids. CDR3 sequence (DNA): TGTGCCAGCAGCGTAGGTCAGGGGACAGATACGCAGTATTTT. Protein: CASSVGQGTDTQYF.

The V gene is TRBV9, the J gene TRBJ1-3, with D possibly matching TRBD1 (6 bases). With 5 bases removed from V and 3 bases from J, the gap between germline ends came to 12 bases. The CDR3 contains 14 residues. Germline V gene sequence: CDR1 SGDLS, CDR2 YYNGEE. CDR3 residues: CASSSSGVGNTIYF. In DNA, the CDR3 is TGTGCCAGCAGTTCCTCAGGGGTTGGAAACACCATATATTTT.

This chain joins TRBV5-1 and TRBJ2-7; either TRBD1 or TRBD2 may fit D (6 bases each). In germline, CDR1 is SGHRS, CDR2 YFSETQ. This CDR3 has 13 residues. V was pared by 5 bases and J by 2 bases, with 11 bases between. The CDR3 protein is CASRLGGPYEQYF. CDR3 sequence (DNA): TGCGCCAGCAGGCTAGGGGGGCCCTACGAGCAGTACTTC.

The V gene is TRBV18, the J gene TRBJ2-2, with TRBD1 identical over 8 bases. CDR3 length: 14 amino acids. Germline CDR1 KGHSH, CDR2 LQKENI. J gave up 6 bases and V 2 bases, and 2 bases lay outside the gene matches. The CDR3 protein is CASSPLTGAGELFF. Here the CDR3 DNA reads TGTGCCAGCTCACCATTGACAGGGGCCGGGGAGCTGTTTTTT.

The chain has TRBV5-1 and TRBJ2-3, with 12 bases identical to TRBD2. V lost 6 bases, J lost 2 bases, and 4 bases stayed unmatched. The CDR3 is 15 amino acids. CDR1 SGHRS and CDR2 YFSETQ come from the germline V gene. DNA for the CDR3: TGCGCCAGCATCCTAGCGGGAGGGCCCACAGATACGCAGTATTTT. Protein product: CASILAGGPTDTQYF.

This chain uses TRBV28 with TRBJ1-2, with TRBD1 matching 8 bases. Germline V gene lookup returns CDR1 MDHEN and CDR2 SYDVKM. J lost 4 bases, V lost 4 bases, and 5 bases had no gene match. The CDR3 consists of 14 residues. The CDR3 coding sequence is TGTGCCAGCAGTTCGACAGGGGTCGGCTATGGCTACACCTTC. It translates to CASSSTGVGYGYTF.